A selection of T cell receptor beta chains follows, all from one sample in a study of early T cells in non-severe SARS-CoV-2 infection. TCRdb called the 5' RACE reads again in MiXCR, with one record for every CDR3 protein. This table holds 45,000 to 55,000 distinct CDR3 sequences, about 13% found once. Sequencing was performed on whole blood. These receptors were collected from an adult who was a healthcare worker with PCR-confirmed SARS-CoV-2 infection or an uninfected control (not recorded which). The CDR3 runs from the conserved cysteine through the conserved F or W. The D gene is left open where the match is weak. Clone size is not always given. Where it is, it says once, few, many or a class for expanded clones.

j_call | clone_size | d_call | v_call | cdr3_nt | cdr3_aa
TRBJ2-2 | many | - | TRBV15 | TGTGCCACCAGGGGGGGGAACACCGGGGAGCTGTTTTTT | CATRGGNTGELFF
TRBJ1-2 | many | TRBD1 | TRBV7-9 | TGTGCCAGCACCGGCCTACAGGGGTCCCTCTATGGCTACACCTTC | CASTGLQGSLYGYTF
TRBJ2-1 | few | TRBD2 | TRBV7-2 | TGTGCCAGCAGCTTACTAGCGGTGACCTACAATGAGCAGTTCTTC | CASSLLAVTYNEQFF
TRBJ2-1 | - | - | TRBV3-1 | TGTGCCAGCAGCCAAGGACTAGTGAGGGAGCAGTTCTTC | CASSQGLVREQFF
TRBJ1-2 | many | - | TRBV24-1 | TGTGCCACCAGTGATCCAGGGAACCTAGGTGGCTACACCTTC | CATSDPGNLGGYTF
TRBJ2-7 | - | TRBD1 | TRBV7-9 | TGTGCCAGCAGCCCGGGACAGTCTTACGAGCAGTACTTC | CASSPGQSYEQYF
TRBJ1-5 | many | - | TRBV20-1 | TGCAGTGCTAGAGATTTGGCTTATAGCAATCAGCCCCAGCATTTT | CSARDLAYSNQPQHF
TRBJ2-2 | many | - | TRBV7-9 | TGTGCCAGCACCCATCGAGGGGAGCCGAACACCGGGGAGCTGTTTTTT | CASTHRGEPNTGELFF
TRBJ1-1 | many | - | TRBV29-1 | TGCAGCGTTGAAGGGAAGCAGGGGAACACTGAAGCTTTCTTT | CSVEGKQGNTEAFF
TRBJ1-1 | few | - | TRBV20-1 | TGCAGTGCTAGATCCCGGGGGGGCACTGAAGCTTTCTTT | CSARSRGGTEAFF
TRBJ1-2 | few | - | TRBV30 | TGTGCCTGGAGTGTTTTGGGGGATGGTGGCTACACCTTC | CAWSVLGDGGYTF
TRBJ2-1 | - | - | TRBV6-1 | TGTGCCAGCGGTTATCGACAGGTTCATGAGCAGTTCTTC | CASGYRQVHEQFF
TRBJ2-7 | many | - | TRBV28 | TGTGCCAGCAGTATGGCCGACGGGGCCGCTTCCTACGAGCAGTACTTC | CASSMADGAASYEQYF
TRBJ2-1 | few | - | TRBV10-3 | TGTGCCACATCAGGGACCTACAATGAGCAGTTCTTC | CATSGTYNEQFF
TRBJ2-7 | - | - | TRBV5-1 | TGCGCCAGCAGCCTCGAAACGGGACGGCCCTACGAGCAGTACTTC | CASSLETGRPYEQYF
TRBJ1-6 | many | - | TRBV11-2 | TGTGCCAGCAGCTTAGGGGCCAATTCACCCCTCCACTTT | CASSLGANSPLHF
TRBJ2-3 | many | TRBD2 | TRBV20-1 | TGCAGTGCCGTGACTAGCGGGAGCCCGACAGATACGCAGTATTTT | CSAVTSGSPTDTQYF
TRBJ2-1 | - | TRBD2 | TRBV29-1 | TGCAGCTGGACTAGCGGGGATCAACGGCAGTTCTTC | CSWTSGDQRQFF
TRBJ2-3 | many | TRBD2 | TRBV5-1 | TGCGCCAGCAGCTTGGTTGCGGGAGAGGATACGCAGTATTTT | CASSLVAGEDTQYF
TRBJ2-7 | few | - | TRBV11-2 | TGTGCCAGCAGCCCGCAGGGCTCCTACGAGCAGTACTTC | CASSPQGSYEQYF
TRBJ1-1 | many | TRBD1 | TRBV7-9 | TGTGCCAGCAGCTTTGACAGGGAGAACACTGAAGCTTTCTTT | CASSFDRENTEAFF
TRBJ2-2 | few | - | TRBV12-3/TRBV12-4 | TGTGCCAGCAGACAGAGTCCGAACACCGGGGAGCTGTTTTTT | CASRQSPNTGELFF
TRBJ1-6 | few | - | TRBV7-2 | TGTGCCAGCAGTATCACAGGGTCTCCCCTCCACTTT | CASSITGSPLHF
TRBJ1-1 | many | - | TRBV18 | TGTGCCAGCTCACCACAGACAGAATGGAACACTGAAGCTTTCTTT | CASSPQTEWNTEAFF
TRBJ2-1 | many | TRBD2 | TRBV7-8 | TGTGCCAGCAGCCCCAAGCGGGAGAGCACCCTTGGTAAGCAGTTCTTC | CASSPKRESTLGKQFF
TRBJ1-1 | many | - | TRBV28 | TGTGCCAGCAGTTTAAGGGTGGGTAGGACTGAAGCTTTCTTT | CASSLRVGRTEAFF
TRBJ2-5 | many | - | TRBV29-1 | TGCAGCGTTGAACCACTGGAGACCCAGTACTTC | CSVEPLETQYF
TRBJ2-1 | many | - | TRBV20-1 | TGCAGTGCGAGCCGCGGGCAGTCCTACAATGAGCAGTTCTTC | CSASRGQSYNEQFF
TRBJ1-1 | few | - | TRBV29-1 | TGCAGCGTGACTCGAGGGGACACTGAAGCTTTCTTT | CSVTRGDTEAFF
TRBJ1-2 | many | TRBD1 | TRBV11-1 | TGTGCCAGCAGCCGACGACAGGGACACTATGGCTACACCTTC | CASSRRQGHYGYTF
TRBJ2-7 | few | TRBD1 | TRBV29-1 | TGCAGCGCGAAGACAGGGTCGGACGAGCAGTACTTC | CSAKTGSDEQYF
TRBJ2-1 | few | - | TRBV29-1 | TGCAGCGTTGAGGCGGGGGCCATTGAGCAGTTCTTC | CSVEAGAIEQFF
TRBJ2-3 | few | - | TRBV9 | TGTGCCAGCAGCGAGAGATTCACAGATACGCAGTATTTT | CASSERFTDTQYF
TRBJ2-3 | few | - | TRBV5-4 | TGTGCCAGCAGCTTGTATGGCGGTAGCACAGATACGCAGTATTTT | CASSLYGGSTDTQYF
TRBJ1-6 | once | - | TRBV2 | TGTGCCAGCAGTGAAGAGGGATATAATTCACCCCTCCACTTT | CASSEEGYNSPLHF
TRBJ2-7 | many | - | TRBV27 | TGTGCCAGCAGTTATCAGCCACCGGGTTTTTCTAGCTACGAGCAGTACTTC | CASSYQPPGFSSYEQYF
TRBJ1-1 | many | TRBD1 | TRBV4-2 | TGTGCCAGCAGCCAAAGGACAGGGGGTTTGAACACTGAAGCTTTCTTT | CASSQRTGGLNTEAFF
TRBJ2-2 | many | TRBD2 | TRBV18 | TGTGCCAGCTCACCACCTAAAACTGTCGGCCAAACTAGCGGCAACACCGGGGAGCTGTTTTTT | CASSPPKTVGQTSGNTGELFF
TRBJ2-1 | few | TRBD1 | TRBV9 | TGTGCCAGCAGCGTACGGGACAGGGGGATCGATGAGCAGTTCTTC | CASSVRDRGIDEQFF
TRBJ1-1 | - | TRBD1 | TRBV28 | TGTGCCAGCAGTCCCTTAGGGGGCAGGGGGGCGTACGAAGCTTTCTTT | CASSPLGGRGAYEAFF
TRBJ1-2 | few | - | TRBV29-1 | TGCAGCGTTCTGGACAGAAACTATGGCTACACCTTC | CSVLDRNYGYTF
TRBJ1-5 | many | - | TRBV12-3/TRBV12-4 | TGTGCCAGCAGAGAGGGGAACTCTGCCAATCAGCCCCAGCATTTT | CASREGNSANQPQHF
TRBJ2-3 | few | TRBD1 | TRBV3-1 | TGTGCCAGCAGGCTGACAGGGGCTAGCACAGATACGCAGTATTTT | CASRLTGASTDTQYF
TRBJ2-5 | many | - | TRBV4-1 | TGCGCCAGCAGCCAAGATCTGGAGACCCAGTACTTC | CASSQDLETQYF
TRBJ2-7 | - | TRBD2 | TRBV20-1 | TGCAGTGCCAACCCCGGGACTAGCGGGGACGAGCAGTACTTC | CSANPGTSGDEQYF
TRBJ2-2 | - | TRBD1 | TRBV12-3/TRBV12-4 | TGTGCCAGCAGCCTAAGGGTAGGGGGCTTCTGGAACACCGGGGAGCTGTTTTTT | CASSLRVGGFWNTGELFF
TRBJ2-3 | few | TRBD2 | TRBV7-9 | TGTGCCAGCAGTTTCGACATCGGGACTAGCGGGGAATGGAATACGCAGTATTTT | CASSFDIGTSGEWNTQYF
TRBJ2-1 | few | TRBD2 | TRBV29-1 | TGCAGCACGGGGGGTAGTGAGCAGTTCTTC | CSTGGSEQFF
TRBJ2-7 | many | - | TRBV19 | TGTGCCAGTAGTCCGACAGTTTCCTACGAGCAGTACTTC | CASSPTVSYEQYF
TRBJ1-5 | few | - | TRBV20-1 | TGCAGTGCCCTATATGAGGGGGGGAGCAATCAGCCCCAGCATTTT | CSALYEGGSNQPQHF